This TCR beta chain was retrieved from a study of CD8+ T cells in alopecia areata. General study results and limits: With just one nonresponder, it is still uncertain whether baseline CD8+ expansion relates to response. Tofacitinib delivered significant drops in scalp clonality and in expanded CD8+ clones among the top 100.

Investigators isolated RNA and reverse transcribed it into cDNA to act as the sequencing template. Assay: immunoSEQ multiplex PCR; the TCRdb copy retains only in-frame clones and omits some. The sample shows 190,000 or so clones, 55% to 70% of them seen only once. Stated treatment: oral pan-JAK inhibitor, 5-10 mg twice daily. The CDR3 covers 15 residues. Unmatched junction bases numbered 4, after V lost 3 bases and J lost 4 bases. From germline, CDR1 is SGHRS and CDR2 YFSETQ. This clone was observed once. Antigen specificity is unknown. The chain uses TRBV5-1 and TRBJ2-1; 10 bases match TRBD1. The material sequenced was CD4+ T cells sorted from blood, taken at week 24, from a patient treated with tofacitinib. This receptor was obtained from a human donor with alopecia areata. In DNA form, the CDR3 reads TGCGCCAGCAGCTCAGACAGGGGGCCTTACAATGAGCAGTTCTTC. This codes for CASSSDRGPYNEQFF.